One sample yielded the 19 T cell receptor beta chains listed below, sequenced in a study of T cell responses to AZD1222 COVID-19 vaccine. The data were produced by immunoSEQ multiplex PCR, yet TCRdb's version contains in-frame clones alone and is incomplete. Among 75,000 to 95,000 clones, approximately 91% were seen once, and the ten largest hold over 15%. The input for sequencing was peripheral blood, taken on day 0 of AZD1222 vaccination. The receptors derive from an adult in good health.

The chain recombines TRBV5-4 with TRBJ2-3; 10 bases line up with TRBD2. J gave up 1 base and V 0 bases, and 2 bases lay outside the gene matches. CDR3 size: 16 residues. CDR1 is SGHNT, CDR2 YYREEE, per germline (reference sequence). The CDR3: CASSLVLAGGTDTQYF. DNA for the CDR3: TGTGCCAGCAGCTTGGTTCTAGCGGGAGGCACAGATACGCAGTATTTT.

J is TRBJ1-2 and V is TRBV18; TRBD1 matches 10 bases. V was pared by 3 bases and J by 3 bases, with 1 base of the junction left unmatched. In germline, CDR1 is KGHSH, CDR2 LQKENI. The CDR3 contains 14 residues. CDR3 sequence (DNA): TGTGCCAGCTCACCCGGGACAGGGGACTATGGCTACACCTTC. Translated, it gives CASSPGTGDYGYTF.

This clone has a single count. The chain combines TRBV7-2 with TRBJ1-1; tentative D call: TRBD1 (6 bases). V was cut by 5 bases and J by 1 base, with 8 bases left in between. CDR1 and CDR2 (germline): SGHTA, FQGNSA. The length of the CDR3 is 13 residues. The CDR3 nucleotides are TGTGCCAGCAGCGTACAGGGGAACACTGAAGCTTTCTTT. Encoded protein: CASSVQGNTEAFF.

The V call is TRBV25-1, the J call TRBJ1-2; D call uncertain. Germline V gene sequence: CDR1 MGHDK, CDR2 SYGVNS. The length of the CDR3 is 16 residues. V lost 3 bases to trimming and J lost 2 bases, with 16 bases between them. CDR3 in DNA: TGTGCCAGCAGTGAGGGTAGGCAGGTAGCCAACTATGGCTACACCTTC. Translated: CASSEGRQVANYGYTF.

The chain is built from TRBV12-3 or TRBV12-4 and TRBJ2-5; D uncertain. CDR3 length: 12 amino acids. Trimming removed 5 bases from V and 9 bases from J, with 13 bases in between. The CDR3 sequence is CASSTPKVAQYF. The CDR3 nucleotides read TGTGCCAGCAGTACCCCGAAGGTGGCCCAGTACTTC.

The chain employs TRBV19 and TRBJ1-5, with a weak D call TRBD1 (6 bases). CDR3 size: 14 residues. Germline V gene sequence: CDR1 LNHDA, CDR2 SQIVND (reference sequence). Between the trimmed V and J ends, which lost 6 bases and 6 bases, there was a span of 15 bases. CDR3 coding DNA: TGTGCCAGTAGCCCGACTCAGGGGATTCAGCCCCAGCATTTT. It yields the protein CASSPTQGIQPQHF.

V is TRBV13 and J is TRBJ2-6; D remains ambiguous. The length of the CDR3 is 15 residues. Trimming removed 0 bases at V and 0 bases at J, with 3 bases between. CDR1 PRHDT and CDR2 FYEKMQ come from the germline V gene (reference sequence). DNA for the CDR3: TGTGCCAGCAGCTTAGGCAACTCTGGGGCCAACGTCCTGACTTTC. Amino acids: CASSLGNSGANVLTF.

The chain uses TRBV7-8 and TRBJ2-3; possible D gene TRBD1, 5 bases. Germline CDR1 reads SGHVS; CDR2 reads FQNEAQ. Between the trimmed V and J ends, which lost 5 bases and 4 bases, there was a span of 7 bases. The CDR3 length is 12 residues. The CDR3 loop is CASSPRADTQYF. The CDR3 DNA sequence: TGTGCCAGCAGCCCCAGGGCAGATACGCAGTATTTT. The complete variable domain, with remaining parts taken from reference TRBV7-8 and TRBJ2-3, reads GAGVSQSPRYKVAKRGQDVALRCDPISGHVSLFWYQQALGQGPEFLTYFQNEAQLDKSGLPSDRFFAERPEGSVSTLKIQRTQQEDSAVYLCASSPRADTQYFGPGTRLTVL.

This chain joins TRBV13 and TRBJ2-2; D not certain. The CDR3 is 14 residues long. The germline V gene encodes CDR1 PRHDT and CDR2 FYEKMQ (reference sequence). Trimming cost V 1 base and J 6 bases, with 9 bases left between them. The DNA for the CDR3 is TGTGCCAGCAGCTTAGTTCAGATTCCCGGGGAGCTGTTTTTT. Its protein is CASSLVQIPGELFF.

The genes are TRBV3-1 (or the pseudogene TRBV3-2) and TRBJ2-7; either TRBD1 or TRBD2 may fit D (5 bases each). The ends were cut back, 2 bases at V and 5 bases at J, with 19 bases in the middle. This CDR3 comprises 16 residues. Germline V gene lookup returns CDR1 LGHDT and CDR2 YNNKEL (reference sequence). As DNA, the CDR3 is TGTGCCAGCAGCCAACAAAGCCCCGGGACGGGGCACGAGCAGTACTTC. Residues: CASSQQSPGTGHEQYF.

This sequence joins TRBV7-2 and TRBJ1-5, with 7 nucleotides matching TRBD1. Losses at the gene ends were 2 bases for V and 0 bases for J; bases not matched to a gene: 10. This CDR3 contains 18 residues. From germline, CDR1 is SGHTA and CDR2 FQGNSA. CDR3 sequence reads: CASSLRPRGVHSNQPQHF. In DNA, the CDR3 is TGTGCCAGCAGCTTACGTCCCAGGGGGGTTCATAGCAATCAGCCCCAGCATTTT.

J is TRBJ2-7 and V is TRBV6-2 or TRBV6-3; weak D call: TRBD1 (5 bases). Germline V gene data show CDR1 as MNHEY and CDR2 as SVGEGT. This CDR3 spans 14 amino acids. V was clipped by 5 bases and J by 3 bases, with 14 bases between them. The DNA of the CDR3 is TGTGCCAGCAGTACCTGGGGCTACGACTACGAGCAGTACTTC. Translated, it gives CASSTWGYDYEQYF.

This chain connects TRBV5-6 to TRBJ1-1, with 8 bases identical to TRBD1. The germline V gene has CDR1 SGHDT and CDR2 YYEEEE. Trimming at V came to 5 bases and at J to 10 bases, leaving 4 bases not matched to a gene. The CDR3 sequence is 11 residues long. The CDR3 here is CASSSTGGAFF. The CDR3 DNA sequence: TGTGCCAGCAGTTCCACAGGGGGAGCTTTCTTT.

The chain carries TRBV9 and TRBJ2-7; maybe TRBD2 (6 bases). CDR1 is SGDLS, CDR2 YYNGEE, per germline. With 4 bases removed from V and 2 bases from J, the gap between germline ends came to 19 bases. The CDR3 length is 16 residues. In DNA, the CDR3 is TGTGCCAGCAGCCCCCGTTCGCGGGACTCACCCTACGAGCAGTACTTC. Translation: CASSPRSRDSPYEQYF.

This chain links TRBV3-1 (or the pseudogene TRBV3-2) with TRBJ1-1; D is uncertain. V lost 0 bases to trimming and J lost 2 bases, with 4 bases between them. The germline V gene encodes CDR1 LGHDT and CDR2 YNNKEL (reference sequence). This CDR3 has 13 amino acids. In nucleotides, the CDR3 is TGTGCCAGCAGCCAAGATTCCAACACTGAAGCTTTCTTT. This sequence encodes CASSQDSNTEAFF.

This sequence joins TRBV7-9 and TRBJ2-5; possible D gene TRBD2, 6 bases. The CDR3 runs 14 residues. Trimming took 5 bases from V and 4 from J, leaving 14 bases between them. Germline V CDR1 and CDR2: SEHNR, FQNEAQ (reference sequence). CDR3 nucleotide sequence: TGTGCCAGCAGCCAAAACGGGGGAAGAGAGACCCAGTACTTC. This translates into CASSQNGGRETQYF.

This chain joins TRBV9 and TRBJ1-1; possible D gene TRBD1, 5 bases. This CDR3 region has 13 residues. Germline CDR1 and CDR2: SGDLS and YYNGEE. Trimming left V 2 bases short and J 1 base short, with 6 bases between. CDR3: CASSVTGNTEAFF. The CDR3 nucleotides are TGTGCCAGCAGCGTTACAGGGAACACTGAAGCTTTCTTT.

The J gene is TRBJ2-2, the V gene TRBV5-1, with TRBD1 identical over 9 bases. From germline, CDR1 is SGHRS and CDR2 YFSETQ. V lost 0 bases and J lost 3; bases outside the gene matches: 3. CDR3 size: 16 residues. This CDR3 reads CASSLEGQGDTGELFF. DNA for the CDR3: TGCGCCAGCAGCTTGGAGGGACAGGGTGACACCGGGGAGCTGTTTTTT.

The chain recombines TRBV12-3 or TRBV12-4 with TRBJ2-7; possible D gene TRBD1, 6 bases. The V end lost 4 bases, the J end lost 6 bases, and 10 bases lay between the germline ends. CDR3 size: 12 residues. The CDR3 sequence: CASSYRAVEQYF. In DNA, the CDR3 is TGTGCCAGCAGTTACAGGGCCGTCGAGCAGTACTTC.